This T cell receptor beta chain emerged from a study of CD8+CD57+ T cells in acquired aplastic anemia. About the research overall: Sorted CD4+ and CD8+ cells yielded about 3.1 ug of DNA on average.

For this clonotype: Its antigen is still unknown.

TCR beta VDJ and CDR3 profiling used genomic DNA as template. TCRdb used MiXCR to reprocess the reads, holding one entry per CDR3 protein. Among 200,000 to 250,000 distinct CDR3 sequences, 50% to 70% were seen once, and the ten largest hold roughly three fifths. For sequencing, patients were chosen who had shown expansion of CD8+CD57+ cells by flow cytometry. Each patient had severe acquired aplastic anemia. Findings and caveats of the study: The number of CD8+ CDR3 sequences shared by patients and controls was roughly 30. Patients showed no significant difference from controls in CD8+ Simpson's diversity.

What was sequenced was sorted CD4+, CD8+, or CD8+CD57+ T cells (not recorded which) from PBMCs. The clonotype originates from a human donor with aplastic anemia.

For the CDR3, the DNA is TGCGCCAGCAGCGGGACTAGCTCCGAGCAGTACTTC. Its translation is CASSGTSSEQYF. This chain links TRBV10-2 with TRBJ2-7; 9 bases agree with TRBD2. After removal of 6 bases from V and 6 bases from J, the junction contained 3 bases not matched to a gene. CDR1 WSHSY and CDR2 SAAADI come from the germline V gene. This CDR3 has 12 residues.